Listed here are 14 T cell receptor beta chains from one sample, sequenced in a study of CD8 T cells in ankylosing spondylitis. Each CDR3 protein is one row after TCRdb ran MiXCR on the 5' RACE reads. The data contain approximately 100,000 distinct CDR3 sequences, roughly 8% of them singletons. The sequenced sample was blood, either unsorted or a sorted T cell fraction (not recorded which). These receptors all come from a male donor with ankylosing spondylitis or in good health (not recorded which).

This clonotype was observed at least ten times. V usage is TRBV29-1 and J usage is TRBJ2-2; 13 positions match TRBD2. The trim removed 6 bases at V and 6 bases at J, leaving 10 bases unmatched. Germline V lookup: CDR1 SQVTM, CDR2 ANQGSEA. There are 16 residues in the CDR3. The CDR3 DNA follows: TGCAGCGTGGGGACTAGCGGGAAAATTTTCCCCGGGGAGCTGTTTTTT. This sequence encodes CSVGTSGKIFPGELFF.

Ten or more counts support this clonotype. This rearrangement joins TRBV13 to TRBJ2-7; D perhaps matches TRBD2 (5 bases). The germline V gene has CDR1 PRHDT and CDR2 FYEKMQ (reference sequence). With 3 bases removed from V and 0 bases from J, the gap between germline ends came to 9 bases. The CDR3 contains 14 residues. Here the CDR3 DNA reads TGTGCCAGCAGCTTTTCGGGGAGCTCCTACGAGCAGTACTTC. This encodes CASSFSGSSYEQYF.

The chain recombines TRBV5-1 with TRBJ2-7; the D is unclear. The germline V and J ends were trimmed by 0 bases and 2 bases, with 9 bases remaining between them. The CDR3 runs to 14 residues. Looked up from germline, CDR1 is SGHRS and CDR2 is YFSETQ. CDR3 residues: CASSLDSRTYEQYF. Written as DNA, the CDR3 is TGCGCCAGCAGCTTGGACAGCAGAACCTACGAGCAGTACTTC.

This clonotype was detected many times. The chain has TRBV9 and TRBJ2-2, with 7 bases aligning to TRBD1. The CDR3 loop spans 16 amino acids. V lost 4 bases to trimming and J lost 1 base; unmatched junction nucleotides: 7. Germline V lookup: CDR1 SGDLS, CDR2 YYNGEE. CDR3 amino acids: CASSPLTGLNTGELFF. For the CDR3, the DNA is TGTGCCAGCAGCCCTTTGACAGGGCTGAACACCGGGGAGCTGTTTTTT. Full variable domain (remainder filled in from reference TRBV9 and TRBJ2-2): DSGVTQTPKHLITATGQRVTLRCSPRSGDLSVYWYQQSLDQGLQFLIQYYNGEERAKGNILERFSAQQFPDLHSELNLSSLELGDSALYFCASSPLTGLNTGELFFGEGSRLTVL.

This clonotype was detected many times. The V and J genes are TRBV18 and TRBJ2-3; 8 bases agree with TRBD2. J gave up 5 bases and V 0 bases, and 10 bases lay outside the gene matches. This CDR3 has 17 residues. The germline V gene has CDR1 KGHSH and CDR2 LQKENI. The CDR3 DNA follows: TGTGCCAGCTCACCACCGGGACTAGTCGGTCTTTTAGATACGCAGTATTTT. This encodes CASSPPGLVGLLDTQYF.

The table lists this clonotype with many counts. This chain connects TRBV4-2 to TRBJ1-5, with 10 bases matching TRBD1. CDR1 and CDR2 from the germline V gene are LGHNA and YNFKEQ. V trimming: 3 bases; J trimming: 15 bases; junction bases outside the gene matches: 11. This CDR3 has 14 residues. Here the CDR3 DNA reads TGTGCCAGCAGCCAGGGGACAGGGGTTATCCCGCGGCATTTT. Protein product: CASSQGTGVIPRHF.

This clonotype showed up many times. This rearrangement joins TRBV5-5 to TRBJ2-3; D is undetermined. The V and J ends lost 3 bases and 5 bases respectively, with 13 bases between them. CDR3 length: 14 residues. Germline CDR1 is SGHKS and CDR2 is YYEKEE (reference sequence). The CDR3 DNA reads TGTGCCAGCAGCTCCCGCCTGGGCGAAGATACGCAGTATTTT. This translates into CASSSRLGEDTQYF.

This clonotype has at least ten counts. CDR3 amino acids: CASSLRGGADIQYF. CDR3 sequence (DNA): TGTGCCAGCAGTTTACGCGGGGGGGCCGACATTCAGTACTTC. The chain recombines TRBV12-3 or TRBV12-4 with TRBJ2-4, with 9 bases matching TRBD2. CDR3 size: 14 residues. The trim removed 2 bases at V and 8 bases at J, leaving 4 bases unmatched.

This clonotype was observed at least ten times. The V gene is TRBV20-1, the J gene TRBJ1-2; a weak D match, TRBD1 (5 bases). The CDR3 contains 15 residues. Looked up from germline, CDR1 is DFQATT and CDR2 is SNEGSKA (reference sequence). The V gene lost 3 bases and the J gene lost 4 bases, with 18 bases spanning the gap. The DNA for the CDR3 is TGCAGTGCTAGTCAAGGAGGGGAGGGAAGCTATGGCTACACCTTC. This translates into CSASQGGEGSYGYTF.

The chain combines TRBV27 with TRBJ1-5, with no clear D. Germline lookup yields CDR1 MNHEY and CDR2 SMNVEV (reference sequence). This CDR3 contains 13 residues. Trimming took off 2 bases at V and 7 bases at J, with 9 bases between the two ends. CDR3: CASSLILGQPQHF. Written as DNA, the CDR3 is TGTGCCAGCAGTTTAATACTGGGGCAGCCCCAGCATTTT.

Points on this clonotype: Relative to the germline gene, one junction end is altered; a read error may explain this. The V call is TRBV18, the J call TRBJ2-1, with D possibly matching TRBD1 (6 bases). The germline V gene has CDR1 KGHSH and CDR2 LQKENI. The CDR3 totals 12 residues. The DNA of the CDR3 is TGTGTCAGCTCACCGATGGGGGCAGGGGCTTTCTTC. Residues: CVSSPMGAGAFF.

This clonotype showed up many times. This rearrangement joins TRBV5-1 to TRBJ1-1, with D unresolved. The CDR3 contains 15 residues. V gave up 4 bases and J gave up 0 bases, with 13 bases separating them. Germline V gives CDR1 SGHRS, CDR2 YFSETQ. The CDR3 is CASSPAGGMNTEAFF. Here the CDR3 DNA reads TGCGCCAGCAGCCCGGCCGGAGGGATGAACACTGAAGCTTTCTTT.

This clonotype has at least ten counts. The chain uses TRBV7-9 and TRBJ2-1, with 8 bases aligning to TRBD1. Germline values: CDR1 SEHNR, CDR2 FQNEAQ (reference sequence). Trimming cost V 5 bases and J 2 bases; bases outside gene matches: 5. The CDR3 has 15 residues. CDR3 sequence: CASSPDRVTYNEQFF. The DNA of the CDR3 is TGTGCCAGCAGCCCGGACAGGGTGACCTACAATGAGCAGTTCTTC.

Remarks on this clonotype: A much larger clone differs by one base, so this may be a read error. The DNA for the CDR3 is TGTGCCAGCAGTTTCTACAGGGAGTTAAAAAGCACCGGGGAGCTGCTTTTT. Protein sequence: CASSFYRELKSTGELLF. This chain links TRBV27 with TRBJ2-2, with TRBD1 as a possible D gene (6 bases). Germline V gene data show CDR1 as MNHEY and CDR2 as SMNVEV (reference sequence). The length of the CDR3 is 17 residues.